This T cell receptor (beta chain) stems from a study of cytomegalovirus exposure and HLA in healthy donors. Overall study results and limits: Later analysis found that TCR beta chains associated with HLA were more clonally expanded than other, equally common chains.

The study ran its PCR with 60 Vbeta and 13 Jbeta primers. Repertoires were generated with immunoSEQ multiplex PCR, while TCRdb's copy carries only in-frame clones and drops some. The sample lists around 130,000 clones, around four fifths seen once, with 4.5% to 5.5% in the top ten. CDR1 is GTSNPN, CDR2 SVGIG, per germline (reference sequence). Losses at the gene ends were 6 bases for V and 4 bases for J; bases not matched to a gene: 8. The CDR3 is 14 amino acids. In the case of this clone: No antigen is known for it.

The rearrangement links TRBV30 to TRBJ1-1; 10 bases align to TRBD1. This sequence originates from a man aged 30 to 45 in good health and CMV-seronegative. What was sequenced was PBMCs. CDR3 amino acids: CACDRGLSVTEAFF. In DNA, the CDR3 is TGTGCCTGCGACAGGGGGCTGTCGGTCACTGAAGCTTTCTTT.